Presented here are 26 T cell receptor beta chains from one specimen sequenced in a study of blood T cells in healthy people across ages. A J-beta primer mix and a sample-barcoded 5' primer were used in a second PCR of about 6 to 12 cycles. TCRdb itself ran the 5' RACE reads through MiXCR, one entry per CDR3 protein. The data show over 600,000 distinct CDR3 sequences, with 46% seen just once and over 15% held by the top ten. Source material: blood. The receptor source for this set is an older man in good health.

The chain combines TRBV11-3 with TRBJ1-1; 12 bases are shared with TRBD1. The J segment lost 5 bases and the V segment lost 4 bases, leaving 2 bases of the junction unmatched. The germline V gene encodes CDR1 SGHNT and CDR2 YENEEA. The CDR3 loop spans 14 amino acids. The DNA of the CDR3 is TGTGCCAGCAGCTGGGACAGGGGGCGAACTGAAGCTTTCTTT. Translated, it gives CASSWDRGRTEAFF.

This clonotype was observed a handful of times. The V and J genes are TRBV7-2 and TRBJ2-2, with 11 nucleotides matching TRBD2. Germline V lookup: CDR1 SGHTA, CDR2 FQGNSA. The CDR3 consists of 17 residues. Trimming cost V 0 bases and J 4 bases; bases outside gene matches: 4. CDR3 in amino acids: CASSLAGLAGITGELFF. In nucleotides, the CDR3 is TGTGCCAGCAGCTTAGCCGGACTAGCGGGTATCACCGGGGAGCTGTTTTTT.

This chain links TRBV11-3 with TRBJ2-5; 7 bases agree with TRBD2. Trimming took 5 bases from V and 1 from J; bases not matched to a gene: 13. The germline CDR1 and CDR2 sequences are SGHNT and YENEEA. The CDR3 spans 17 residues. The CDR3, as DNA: TGTGCCAGCAGCCCGTACCATGGGGGGAGGGCCCAAGAGACCCAGTACTTC. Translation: CASSPYHGGRAQETQYF.

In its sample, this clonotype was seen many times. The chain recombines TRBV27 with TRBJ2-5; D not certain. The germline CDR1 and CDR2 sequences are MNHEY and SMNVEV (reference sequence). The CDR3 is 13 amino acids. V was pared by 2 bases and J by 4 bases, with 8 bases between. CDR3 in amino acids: CASSLPGRETQYF. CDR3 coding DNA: TGTGCCAGCAGTTTACCCGGGCGAGAGACCCAGTACTTC.

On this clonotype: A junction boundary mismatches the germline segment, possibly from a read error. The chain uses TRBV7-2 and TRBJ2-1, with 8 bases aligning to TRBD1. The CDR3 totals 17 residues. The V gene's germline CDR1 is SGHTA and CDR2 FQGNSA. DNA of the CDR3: TGTGCCAGCAGCTCCCGGGTGGGGACAGGCCTGTACAATGGGCAGTTCTTC. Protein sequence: CASSSRVGTGLYNGQFF.

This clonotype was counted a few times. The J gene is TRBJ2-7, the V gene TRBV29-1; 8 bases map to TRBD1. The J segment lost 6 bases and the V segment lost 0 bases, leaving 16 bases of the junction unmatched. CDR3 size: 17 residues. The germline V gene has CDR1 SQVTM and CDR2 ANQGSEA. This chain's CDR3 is CSVEDGETRTGSGEQYF. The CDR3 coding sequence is TGCAGCGTTGAAGATGGGGAAACGAGGACAGGGTCGGGCGAGCAGTACTTC.

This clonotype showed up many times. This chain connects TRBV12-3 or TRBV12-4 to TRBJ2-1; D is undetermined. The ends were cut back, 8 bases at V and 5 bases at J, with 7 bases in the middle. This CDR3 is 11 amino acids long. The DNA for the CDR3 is TGTGCCAGCGGTTGGCACAATGAGCAGTTCTTC. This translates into CASGWHNEQFF.

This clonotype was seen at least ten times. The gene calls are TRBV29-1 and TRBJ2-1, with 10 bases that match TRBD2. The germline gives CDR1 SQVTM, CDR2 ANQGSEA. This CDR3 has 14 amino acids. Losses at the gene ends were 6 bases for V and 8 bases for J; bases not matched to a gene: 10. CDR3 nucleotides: TGCAGCGTGTCCATACTAGCGGGAAAACATGAGCAGTTCTTC. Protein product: CSVSILAGKHEQFF.

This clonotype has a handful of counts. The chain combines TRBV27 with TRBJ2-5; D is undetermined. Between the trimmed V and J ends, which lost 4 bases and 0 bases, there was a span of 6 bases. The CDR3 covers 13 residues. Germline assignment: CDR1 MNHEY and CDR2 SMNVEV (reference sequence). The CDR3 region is CASSSQNQETQYF. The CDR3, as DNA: TGTGCCAGCAGTTCACAGAACCAAGAGACCCAGTACTTC.

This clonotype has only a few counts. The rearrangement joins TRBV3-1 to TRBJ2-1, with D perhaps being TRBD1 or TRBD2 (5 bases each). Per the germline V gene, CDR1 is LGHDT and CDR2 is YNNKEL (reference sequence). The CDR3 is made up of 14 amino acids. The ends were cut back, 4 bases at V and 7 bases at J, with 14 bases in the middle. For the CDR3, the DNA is TGTGCCAGCAGCCTTACCGGGACCCTAAATGAGCAGTTCTTC. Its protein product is CASSLTGTLNEQFF.

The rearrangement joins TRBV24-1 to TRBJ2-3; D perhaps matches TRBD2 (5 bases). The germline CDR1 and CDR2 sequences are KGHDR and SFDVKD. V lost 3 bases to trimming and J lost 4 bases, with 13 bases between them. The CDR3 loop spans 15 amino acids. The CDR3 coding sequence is TGTGCCACCAGTGATCGGAACGTCGGGGCAGATACGCAGTATTTT. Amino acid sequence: CATSDRNVGADTQYF.

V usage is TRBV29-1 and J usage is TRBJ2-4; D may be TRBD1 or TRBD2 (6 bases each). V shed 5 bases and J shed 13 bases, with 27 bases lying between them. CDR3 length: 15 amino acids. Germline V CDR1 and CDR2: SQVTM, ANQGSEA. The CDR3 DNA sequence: TGCAGCGTTTCACGAGGGGCGGGACACCAGTTGGGGCAGTACTTC. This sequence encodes CSVSRGAGHQLGQYF.

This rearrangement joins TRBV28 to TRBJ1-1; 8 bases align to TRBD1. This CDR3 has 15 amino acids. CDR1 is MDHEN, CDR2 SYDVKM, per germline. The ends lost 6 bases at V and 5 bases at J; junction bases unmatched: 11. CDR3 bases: TGTGCCAGCAGCCCCGGGACAGGAGGCTTGACTGAAGCTTTCTTT. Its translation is CASSPGTGGLTEAFF.

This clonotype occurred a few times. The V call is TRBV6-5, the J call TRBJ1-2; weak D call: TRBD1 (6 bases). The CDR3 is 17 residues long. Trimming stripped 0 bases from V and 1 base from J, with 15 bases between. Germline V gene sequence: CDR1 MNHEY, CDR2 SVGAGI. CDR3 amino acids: CASSYSQTGKINYGYTF. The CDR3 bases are TGTGCCAGCAGTTACTCTCAGACAGGCAAGATTAACTATGGCTACACCTTC.

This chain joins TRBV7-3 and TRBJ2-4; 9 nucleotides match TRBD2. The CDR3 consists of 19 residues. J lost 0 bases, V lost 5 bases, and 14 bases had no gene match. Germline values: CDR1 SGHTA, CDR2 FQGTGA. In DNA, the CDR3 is TGTGCCAGCAGCCTCTGGGAAGCGGGAGGCTATATAGCCAAAAACATTCAGTACTTC. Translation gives CASSLWEAGGYIAKNIQYF.

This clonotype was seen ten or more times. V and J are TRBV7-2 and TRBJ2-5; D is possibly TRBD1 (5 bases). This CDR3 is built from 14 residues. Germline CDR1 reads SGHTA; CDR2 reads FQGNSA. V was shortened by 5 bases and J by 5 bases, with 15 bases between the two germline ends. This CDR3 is CASSRWGSKETQYF. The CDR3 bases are TGTGCCAGCAGCCGTTGGGGCTCCAAGGAGACCCAGTACTTC. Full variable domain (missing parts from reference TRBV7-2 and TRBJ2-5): GAGVSQSPSNKVTEKGKDVELRCDPISGHTALYWYRQSLGQGLEFLIYFQGNSAPDKSGLPSDRFSAERTGGSVSTLTIQRTQQEDSAVYLCASSRWGSKETQYFGPGTRLLVL.

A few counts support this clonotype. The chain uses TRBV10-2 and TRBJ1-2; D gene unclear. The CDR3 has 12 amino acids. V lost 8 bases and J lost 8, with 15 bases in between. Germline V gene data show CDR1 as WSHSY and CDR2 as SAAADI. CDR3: CASRREVLGYTF. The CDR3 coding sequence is TGCGCCAGCCGGAGGGAGGTTTTGGGCTACACCTTC.

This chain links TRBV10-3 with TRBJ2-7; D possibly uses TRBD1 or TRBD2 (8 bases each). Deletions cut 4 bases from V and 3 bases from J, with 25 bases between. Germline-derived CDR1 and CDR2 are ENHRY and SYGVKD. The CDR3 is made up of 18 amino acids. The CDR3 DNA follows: TGTGCCATCAGTGCGACAGGGGATAGACTAGCGTCTATCTACGAGCAGTACTTC. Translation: CAISATGDRLASIYEQYF.

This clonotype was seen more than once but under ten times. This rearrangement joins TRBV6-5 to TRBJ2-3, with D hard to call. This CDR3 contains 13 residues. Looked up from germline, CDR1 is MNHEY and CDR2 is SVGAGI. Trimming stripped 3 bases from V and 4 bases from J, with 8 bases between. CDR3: CASSYGFADTQYF. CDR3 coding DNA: TGTGCCAGCAGTTATGGTTTCGCAGATACGCAGTATTTT.

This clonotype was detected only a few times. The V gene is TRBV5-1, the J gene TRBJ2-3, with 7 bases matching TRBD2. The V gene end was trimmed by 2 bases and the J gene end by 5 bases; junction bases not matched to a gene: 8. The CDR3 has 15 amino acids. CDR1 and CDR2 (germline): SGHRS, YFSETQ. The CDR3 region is CASSLVGGPGDTQYF. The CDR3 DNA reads TGCGCCAGCAGCTTAGTGGGAGGGCCGGGAGATACGCAGTATTTT.

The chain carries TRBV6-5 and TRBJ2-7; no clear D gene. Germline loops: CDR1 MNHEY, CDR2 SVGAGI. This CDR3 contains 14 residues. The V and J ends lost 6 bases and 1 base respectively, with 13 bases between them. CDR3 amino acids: CASRTRFPSYEQYF. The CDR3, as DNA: TGTGCCAGCAGGACCAGGTTTCCTTCCTACGAGCAGTACTTC.

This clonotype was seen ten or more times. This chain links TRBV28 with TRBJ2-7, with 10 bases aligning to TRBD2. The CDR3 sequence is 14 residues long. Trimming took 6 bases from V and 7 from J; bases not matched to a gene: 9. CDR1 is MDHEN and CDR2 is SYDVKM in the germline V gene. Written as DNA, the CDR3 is TGTGCCAGCAGAGGACTAGCGGTTTTCAATGAGCAGTACTTC. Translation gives CASRGLAVFNEQYF.

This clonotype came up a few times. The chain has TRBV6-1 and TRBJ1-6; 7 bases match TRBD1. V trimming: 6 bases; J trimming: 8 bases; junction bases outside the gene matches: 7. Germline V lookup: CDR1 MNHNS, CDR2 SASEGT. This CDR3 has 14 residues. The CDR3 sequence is CASSVRQGYSPLHF. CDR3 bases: TGTGCCAGCAGCGTGAGACAGGGATATTCACCCCTCCACTTT.

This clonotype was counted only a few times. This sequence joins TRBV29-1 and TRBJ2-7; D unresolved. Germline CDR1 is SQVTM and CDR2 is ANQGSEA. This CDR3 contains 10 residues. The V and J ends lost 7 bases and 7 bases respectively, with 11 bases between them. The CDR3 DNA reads TGCAGCGCCGGATCTGGGGAGCAGTACTTC. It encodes CSAGSGEQYF.

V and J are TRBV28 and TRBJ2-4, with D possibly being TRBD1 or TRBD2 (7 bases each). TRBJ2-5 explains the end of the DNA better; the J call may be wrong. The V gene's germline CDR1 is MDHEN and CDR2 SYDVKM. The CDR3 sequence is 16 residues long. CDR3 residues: CASSPRQGGGQETQYF. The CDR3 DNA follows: TGTGCCAGCAGCCCTCGACAGGGCGGGGGTCAAGAGACCCAGTACTTC.

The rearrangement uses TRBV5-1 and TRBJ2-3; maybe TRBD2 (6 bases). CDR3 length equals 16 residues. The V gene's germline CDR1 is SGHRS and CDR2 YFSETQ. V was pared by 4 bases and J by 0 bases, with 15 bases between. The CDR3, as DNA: TGCGCCAGCAGCATGCCGGGAGCGGCTAGCACAGATACGCAGTATTTT. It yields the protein CASSMPGAASTDTQYF.